This T cell receptor (beta chain) stems from a study of T cells in Graves' hyperthyroidism and ophthalmopathy. The table lists this clonotype with many counts. What it binds is not known. General study points: Also found in blood were most expanded thyroid clonotypes above 0.001.

The V segment lost 6 bases and the J segment 5 bases; nucleotides outside the gene matches: 9. The CDR3 consists of 14 residues. Germline lookup yields CDR1 MDHEN and CDR2 SYDVKM. Exclusions: uncontrolled infection, other autoimmune disease, pregnancy, lactation. First hyperthyroidism diagnosis is when the blood sample was obtained, before any ophthalmopathy symptoms. Amplified TCR beta CDR3 regions derived from RNA transcripts. First-round RT-PCR of the TCR CDR3 relied on the HTBI primer set. TCRdb analysed the multiplex PCR reads with MiXCR anew, one entry per CDR3 protein. The sample consists of over 250,000 distinct CDR3 sequences, around a quarter of them appearing once.

V gene TRBV28 combines with J gene TRBJ2-5, with 7 positions matching TRBD2. The TCR sequence derives from a man aged 35 to 55 with Graves' hyperthyroidism that later progressed to Graves' ophthalmopathy. What was sequenced was blood. CDR3 DNA: TGTGCCAGCAGCACTTATCGGGGAGGGGAGACCCAGTACTTC. This codes for CASSTYRGGETQYF.